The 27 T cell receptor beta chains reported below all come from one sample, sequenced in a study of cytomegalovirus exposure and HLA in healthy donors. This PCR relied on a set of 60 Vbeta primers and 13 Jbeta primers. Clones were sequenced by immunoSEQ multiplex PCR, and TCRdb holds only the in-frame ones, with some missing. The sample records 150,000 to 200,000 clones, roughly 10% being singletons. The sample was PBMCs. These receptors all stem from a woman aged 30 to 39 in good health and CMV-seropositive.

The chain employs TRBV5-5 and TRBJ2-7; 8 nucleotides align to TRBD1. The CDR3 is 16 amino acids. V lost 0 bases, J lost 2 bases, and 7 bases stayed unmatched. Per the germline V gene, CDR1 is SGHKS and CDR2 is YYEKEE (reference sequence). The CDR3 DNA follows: TGTGCCAGCAGCTTGGTTAGGGGACAGGCCCCCTACGAGCAGTACTTC. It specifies CASSLVRGQAPYEQYF.

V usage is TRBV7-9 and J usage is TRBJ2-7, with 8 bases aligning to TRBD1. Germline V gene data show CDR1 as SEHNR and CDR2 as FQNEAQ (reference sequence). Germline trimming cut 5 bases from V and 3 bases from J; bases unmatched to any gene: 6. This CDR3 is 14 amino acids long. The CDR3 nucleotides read TGTGCCAGCAGCGTCCGAGACAGGGGCTACGAGCAGTACTTC. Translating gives CASSVRDRGYEQYF.

CDR3 amino acids: CASSLETGGNDGYTF. The DNA of the CDR3 is TGTGCCAGCAGCTTGGAGACAGGGGGAAATGATGGCTACACCTTC. This chain connects TRBV5-6 to TRBJ1-2; TRBD1 agrees at 9 bases. The CDR3 covers 15 residues. Germline-derived CDR1 and CDR2 are SGHDT and YYEEEE. V dropped 0 bases and J dropped 6; count of bases not matched to a gene: 6.

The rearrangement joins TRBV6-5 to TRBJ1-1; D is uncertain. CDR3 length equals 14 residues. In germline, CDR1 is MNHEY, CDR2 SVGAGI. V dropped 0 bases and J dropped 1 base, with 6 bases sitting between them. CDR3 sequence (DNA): TGTGCCAGCAGTTACTCAGCGGGGAACACTGAAGCTTTCTTT. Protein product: CASSYSAGNTEAFF.

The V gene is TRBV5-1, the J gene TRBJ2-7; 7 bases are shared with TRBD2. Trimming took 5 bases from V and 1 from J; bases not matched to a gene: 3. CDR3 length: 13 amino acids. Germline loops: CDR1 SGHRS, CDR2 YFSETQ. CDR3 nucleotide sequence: TGCGCCAGCAGTTGGGGGGGATCCTACGAGCAGTACTTC. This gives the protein CASSWGGSYEQYF.

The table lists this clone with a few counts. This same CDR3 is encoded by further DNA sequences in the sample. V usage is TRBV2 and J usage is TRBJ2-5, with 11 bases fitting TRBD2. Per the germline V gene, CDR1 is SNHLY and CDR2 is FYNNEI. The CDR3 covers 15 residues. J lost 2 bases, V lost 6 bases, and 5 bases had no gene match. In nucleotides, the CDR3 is TGTGCCAGCAGGCGCACTAGCGGGGGTCAAGAGACCCAGTACTTC. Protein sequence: CASRRTSGGQETQYF.

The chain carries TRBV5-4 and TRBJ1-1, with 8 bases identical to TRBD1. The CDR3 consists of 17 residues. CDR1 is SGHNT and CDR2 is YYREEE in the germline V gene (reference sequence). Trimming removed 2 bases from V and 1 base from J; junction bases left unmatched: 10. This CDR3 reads CASSLPQGARGNTEAFF. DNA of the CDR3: TGTGCCAGCAGCTTACCTCAGGGGGCGAGGGGGAACACTGAAGCTTTCTTT. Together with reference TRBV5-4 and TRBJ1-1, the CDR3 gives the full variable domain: ETGVTQSPTHLIKTRGQQVTLRCSSQSGHNTVSWYQQALGQGPQFIFQYYREEENGRGNFPPRFSGLQFPNYSSELNVNALELDDSALYLCASSLPQGARGNTEAFFGQGTRLTVV.

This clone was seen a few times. CDR3 coding DNA: TGTGCCAGTAGTACCTTGTGGGAGGGCAGAAACGAGCAGTACTTC. This translates into CASSTLWEGRNEQYF. The chain combines TRBV19 with TRBJ2-7; 7 bases agree with TRBD2. The V gene's germline CDR1 is LNHDA and CDR2 SQIVND (reference sequence). The length of the CDR3 is 15 residues. The junction had 11 bases not matched to a gene; V was cut back by 4 bases and J by 5 bases.

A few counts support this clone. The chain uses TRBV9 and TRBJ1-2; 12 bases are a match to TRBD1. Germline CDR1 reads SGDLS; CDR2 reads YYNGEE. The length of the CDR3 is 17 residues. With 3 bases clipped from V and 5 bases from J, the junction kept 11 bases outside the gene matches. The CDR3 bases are TGTGCCAGCAGCGATCACGTGGGGACAGGGGGCGGATATGGCTACACCTTC. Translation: CASSDHVGTGGGYGYTF.

CDR3 amino acids: CASSGRSGGRYEQYF. For the CDR3, the DNA is TGTGCCAGCAGCGGACGTAGCGGGGGCAGATACGAGCAGTACTTC. The chain joins TRBV7-9 to TRBJ2-7, with 9 positions matching TRBD2. Looked up from germline, CDR1 is SEHNR and CDR2 is FQNEAQ (reference sequence). Germline trimming cut 5 bases from V and 4 bases from J; bases unmatched to any gene: 9. The CDR3 contains 15 residues.

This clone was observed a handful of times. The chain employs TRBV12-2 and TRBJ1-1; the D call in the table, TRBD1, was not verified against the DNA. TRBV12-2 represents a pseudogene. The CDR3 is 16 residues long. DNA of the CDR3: TGTGCAAGTCGCTTAGCGCCGGACAGACTGAACACTGAAGCTTTCTTT. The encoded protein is CASRLAPDRLNTEAFF.

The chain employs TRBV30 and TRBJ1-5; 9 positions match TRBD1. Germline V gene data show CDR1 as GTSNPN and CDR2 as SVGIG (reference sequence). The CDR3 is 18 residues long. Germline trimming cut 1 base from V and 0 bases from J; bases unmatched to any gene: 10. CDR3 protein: CAWSGSGQGTHSNQPQHF. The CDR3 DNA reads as TGTGCCTGGAGTGGGTCGGGACAGGGTACTCATAGCAATCAGCCCCAGCATTTT. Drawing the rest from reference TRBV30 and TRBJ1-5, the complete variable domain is SQTIHQWPATLVQPVGSPLSLECTVEGTSNPNLYWYRQAAGRGLQLLFYSVGIGQISSEVPQNLSASRPQDRQFILSSKKLLLSDSGFYLCAWSGSGQGTHSNQPQHFGDGTRLSIL.

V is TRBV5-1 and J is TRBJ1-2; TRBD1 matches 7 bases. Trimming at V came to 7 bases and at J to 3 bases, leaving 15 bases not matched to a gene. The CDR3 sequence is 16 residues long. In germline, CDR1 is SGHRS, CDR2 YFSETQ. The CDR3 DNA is TGCGCCAGCTCCCGGGACAGCCTTTTTTGGTACTATGGCTACACCTTC. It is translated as CASSRDSLFWYYGYTF.

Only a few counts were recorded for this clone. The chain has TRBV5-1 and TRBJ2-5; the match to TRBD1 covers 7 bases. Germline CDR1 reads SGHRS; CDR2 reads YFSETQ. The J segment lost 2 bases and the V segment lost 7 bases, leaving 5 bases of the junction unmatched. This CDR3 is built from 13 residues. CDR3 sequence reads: CASGGQQQETQYF. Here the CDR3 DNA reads TGCGCCAGCGGGGGACAGCAACAAGAGACCCAGTACTTC.

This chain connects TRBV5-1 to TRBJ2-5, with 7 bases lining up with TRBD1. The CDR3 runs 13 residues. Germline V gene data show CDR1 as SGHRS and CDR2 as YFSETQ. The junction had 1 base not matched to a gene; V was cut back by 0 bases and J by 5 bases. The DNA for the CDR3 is TGCGCCAGCAGCTTGGCACAGGGGGAGACCCAGTACTTC. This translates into CASSLAQGETQYF.

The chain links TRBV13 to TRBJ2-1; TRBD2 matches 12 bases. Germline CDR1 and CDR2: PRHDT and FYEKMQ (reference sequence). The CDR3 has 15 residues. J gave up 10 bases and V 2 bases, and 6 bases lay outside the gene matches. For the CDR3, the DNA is TGTGCCAGCAGCTTAAGTGAGACTAGCGGGAGAGAGCAGTTCTTC. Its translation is CASSLSETSGREQFF.

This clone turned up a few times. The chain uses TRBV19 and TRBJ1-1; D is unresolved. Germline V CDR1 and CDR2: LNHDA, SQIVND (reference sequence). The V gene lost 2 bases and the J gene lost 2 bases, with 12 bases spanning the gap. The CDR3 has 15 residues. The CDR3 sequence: CASSIPPPRNTEAFF. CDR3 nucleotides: TGTGCCAGTAGTATACCCCCCCCGAGAAACACTGAAGCTTTCTTT.

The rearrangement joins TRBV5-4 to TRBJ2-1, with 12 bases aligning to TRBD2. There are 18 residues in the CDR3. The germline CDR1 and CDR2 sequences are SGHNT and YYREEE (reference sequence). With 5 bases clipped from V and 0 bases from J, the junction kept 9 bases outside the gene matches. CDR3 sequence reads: CASRPELAGGSSYNEQFF. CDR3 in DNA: TGTGCCAGCAGACCAGAACTAGCGGGAGGCTCCTCCTACAATGAGCAGTTCTTC.

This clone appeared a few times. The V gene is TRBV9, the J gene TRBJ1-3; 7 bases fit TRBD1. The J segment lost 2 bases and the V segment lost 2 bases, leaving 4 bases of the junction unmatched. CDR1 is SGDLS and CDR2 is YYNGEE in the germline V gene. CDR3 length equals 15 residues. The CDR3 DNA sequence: TGTGCCAGCAGCGTCGACAGGGACACTGGAAACACCATATATTTT. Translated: CASSVDRDTGNTIYF.

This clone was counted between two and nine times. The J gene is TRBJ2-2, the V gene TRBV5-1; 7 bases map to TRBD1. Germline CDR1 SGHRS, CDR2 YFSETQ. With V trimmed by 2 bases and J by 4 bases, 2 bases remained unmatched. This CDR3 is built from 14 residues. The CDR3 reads CASSFRGPTGELFF. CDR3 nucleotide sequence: TGCGCCAGCAGCTTTAGGGGGCCCACCGGGGAGCTGTTTTTT.

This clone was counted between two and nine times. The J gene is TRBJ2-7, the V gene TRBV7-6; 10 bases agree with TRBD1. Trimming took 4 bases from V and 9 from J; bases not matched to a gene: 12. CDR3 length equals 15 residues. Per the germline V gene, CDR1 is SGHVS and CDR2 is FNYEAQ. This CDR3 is CASSSIPGQGTVQYF. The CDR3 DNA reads TGTGCCAGCAGCTCAATTCCGGGACAGGGGACCGTGCAGTACTTC.

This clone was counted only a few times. CDR3 coding DNA: TGTGCCTGGAGTACGGGGACAGATCTGTTTTTT. It translates to CAWSTGTDLFF. V usage is TRBV30 and J usage is TRBJ1-4, with 7 positions matching TRBD1. This CDR3 is built from 11 residues. Germline CDR1 GTSNPN, CDR2 SVGIG (reference sequence). V lost 2 bases to trimming and J lost 14 bases; unmatched junction nucleotides: 5.

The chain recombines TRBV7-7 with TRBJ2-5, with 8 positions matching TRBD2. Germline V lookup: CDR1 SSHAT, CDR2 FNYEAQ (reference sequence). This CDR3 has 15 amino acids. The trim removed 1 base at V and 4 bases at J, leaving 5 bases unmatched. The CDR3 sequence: CASSLGSAGGETQYF. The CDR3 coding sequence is TGTGCCAGCAGCTTAGGGTCGGCGGGAGGAGAGACCCAGTACTTC.

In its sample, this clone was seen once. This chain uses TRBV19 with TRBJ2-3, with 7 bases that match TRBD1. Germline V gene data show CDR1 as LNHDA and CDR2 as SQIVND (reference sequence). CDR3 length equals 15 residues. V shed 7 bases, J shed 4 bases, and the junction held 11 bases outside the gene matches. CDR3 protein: CASKFGQDGSDTQYF. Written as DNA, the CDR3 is TGTGCCAGTAAATTCGGACAGGATGGATCAGATACGCAGTATTTT.

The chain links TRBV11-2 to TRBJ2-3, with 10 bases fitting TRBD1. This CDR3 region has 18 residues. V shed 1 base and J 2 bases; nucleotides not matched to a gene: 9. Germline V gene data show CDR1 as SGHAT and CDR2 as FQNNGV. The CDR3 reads CASSLVWLGTGDTDTQYF. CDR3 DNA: TGTGCCAGCAGCTTAGTGTGGCTAGGGACAGGGGACACAGATACGCAGTATTTT.

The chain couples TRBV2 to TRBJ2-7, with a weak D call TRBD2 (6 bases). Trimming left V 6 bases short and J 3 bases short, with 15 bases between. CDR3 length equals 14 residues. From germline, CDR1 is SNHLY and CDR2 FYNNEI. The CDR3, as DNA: TGTGCCAGCAGGCGGGAAGAGATGAACTACGAGCAGTACTTC. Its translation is CASRREEMNYEQYF.

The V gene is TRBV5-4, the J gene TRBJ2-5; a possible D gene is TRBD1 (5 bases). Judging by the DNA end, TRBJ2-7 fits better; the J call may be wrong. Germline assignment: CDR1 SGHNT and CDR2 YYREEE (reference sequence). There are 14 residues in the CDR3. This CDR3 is CASSFGAHSYEQYF. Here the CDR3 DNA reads TGTGCCAGCAGCTTTGGGGCCCACTCCTACGAGCAGTACTTC.